This T cell receptor (beta chain) appears in the sequencing data of a study of T cells after posttransplantation cyclophosphamide. Study-wide results and caveats: Donor-recipient repertoire similarity was low at 1-2 months, rising over year one.

Profiling relied on immunoSEQ multiplex PCR, and the TCRdb table lists in-frame clones only, not all of them. The sample comprises roughly 14,000 clones, about four fifths of which are singletons, and around 0.87% rests with the top ten. Worth noting for this clone: Antigen unknown.

On the day of bone marrow donation, the related graft donor provided peripheral blood. The CDR3 consists of 15 residues. From germline, CDR1 is KGHSH and CDR2 LQKENI. The V and J ends lost 1 base and 5 bases, in that order; junction bases with no gene match: 3. Sequencing was performed on memory CD4+ T cells sorted from PBMCs. The gene calls are TRBV18 and TRBJ2-2; 8 nucleotides line up with TRBD2. The receptor's source is a man between 45 and 60 years old in good health, CMV-negative, and a related stem cell transplant donor. The CDR3 nucleotides are TGTGCCAGCTCACCACAGGCTAGCGGGACCGGGGAGCTGTTTTTT. This codes for CASSPQASGTGELFF.